This T cell receptor beta chain was profiled in a study of immune evolution from preneoplasia to lung adenocarcinoma. Findings and limits, study-wide: Clonality was highest in normal lung, lower in later-stage lesions apparently.

This CDR3 contains 17 residues. CDR1 and CDR2 (germline): MGHRA, YSYEKL. V was clipped by 3 bases and J by 6 bases; unmatched bases: 12. On this clone: Its target is unknown.

Between 2014 and 2017, patients underwent resection in Japan or China. TCRdb's copy holds only in-frame clones and misses some; the assay was immunoSEQ multiplex PCR. Of more than 25,000 clones listed, about three quarters were seen once; the top ten hold 4.5% to 7%. The chain combines TRBV4-1 with TRBJ1-5; 9 bases line up with TRBD1. The source of this sequence is a person aged 55 to 70 with invasive lung adenocarcinoma. Some clones in this sample may be carry-over from other donors' samples. Input material: FFPE invasive lung adenocarcinoma tissue. CDR3 amino acids: CASSQGVDRGAAQPQHF. In DNA form, the CDR3 reads TGCGCCAGCAGCCAGGGGGTGGACAGGGGCGCAGCTCAGCCCCAGCATTTT.